This entry describes one T cell receptor (beta chain). Antigen specificity is unknown. In the PCR, 60 Vbeta and 13 Jbeta primers were used. Sequencing was performed with immunoSEQ multiplex PCR; in TCRdb, only in-frame clones are kept and a portion is missing. The sample has around 30,000 clones; 50% to 75% are singletons. This sample was taken from a study of cytomegalovirus exposure and HLA in healthy donors. At the time of sampling, donors were nominally healthy, though unrecorded immune exposures were likely. General study points: Researchers counted around 150 TCR beta chains as cytomegalovirus-associated. With DRB1 most and HLA-C fewest, TCR association rates differed between HLA loci in a later analysis.

The sequence derives from a male donor in good health and CMV-seropositive. The sample consisted of PBMCs.

CDR3 loop: CASSPSVYYGTQYF. The CDR3 DNA is TGTGCCAGCTCCCCTAGCGTATACTACGGGACCCAGTACTTC. This chain uses TRBV6-1 with TRBJ2-5; D possibly corresponds to TRBD2 (6 bases). V was trimmed by 8 bases and J by 7 bases, leaving 20 bases between them. This CDR3 has 14 residues. CDR1 is MNHNS, CDR2 SASEGT, per germline.